This TCR beta chain was documented in a study of graft-versus-host responses after intestinal transplantation (dated by TCRdb to the early 2020s). Regarding the study in general: The transplants that recipients received were multivisceral, liver-intestinal, or isolated intestinal. Every recipient was given anti-thymocyte globulin induction, followed by about 3 years of maintenance tacrolimus and steroids. After intestinal transplantation, graft-versus-host and host-versus-graft alloreactive T cell clones were followed in the graft, circulation and bone marrow using bulk TCR-beta CDR3 sequencing. Alloreactive clones were identified by sequencing pre-transplant mixed lymphocyte reaction products and comparing them with unstimulated pre-transplant donor and recipient T cells. The cohort enrolled 20 to 30 intestinal transplant recipients, one of whom was a retransplant, and 3 patients without pretransplant specimens were excluded. A peak of at least 4% donor T cells among recipient peripheral blood mononuclear cells was the definition used for donor T cell macrochimerism. Rather than being sequenced by the commercial service, samples from a few later patients were sequenced in-house on an Illumina MiSeq and processed with MiXCR. Overall study results and their limits: Patients with donor T cell macrochimerism had high GvH to HvG T cell clonal ratios in their allografts. Early after transplant, declines in HvG clones were associated with peak levels of circulating GvH clones. GvH clones were detected in recipient bone marrow, and some appeared earlier in ileal mucosa or blood, consistent with an intestinal mucosal origin. The conclusions were limited by the relatively low number and heterogeneity of the intestinal transplant patients.

Details on this clone: Its antigen target is currently unknown. Base-call qualities are not available, and no considerably larger clone is one nucleotide away.

Intraepithelial and lamina propria lymphocytes were isolated from graft specimens using dithiothreitol, EDTA incubations and collagenase D digestion. Serial intestinal graft biopsy specimens collected up to 600 days after transplant underwent bulk TCR-beta sequencing. The CDR3 goes from the cysteine to the phenylalanine over 16 residues. The kept DNA is CDR3 alone, 48 bases in frame from the first base. V is cut by 6 bases and J by 5 bases, and the space between the germline ends is 22 bases. CDR1 MNHEY and CDR2 SMNVEV are derived from the germline V gene (reference sequence). Library preparation was by the immunoSEQ multiplex PCR assay. Adaptive Biotechnologies carried out high-throughput TCR-beta CDR3 sequencing of genomic DNA for most patients. In the original analysis: Adaptive's ImmunoSEQ software was the source of the TCR sequencing data for approximately 18 patients, while a few other patients were processed with MiXCR and VDJtools. CDR3 nucleotide sequences shared between donor and recipient were removed because their origin could not be assigned. At least 2-fold expansion over unstimulated cells and a minimum CFSE-low frequency of 0.002% (template counts) or 0.001% (read counts) were required for clones to be classified as alloreactive. Clones were considered mappable if detected in sequenced pre-transplant spleen, lymph node, or MLR CFSE-low populations of the donor or recipient. The cumulative frequency of alloreactive clones was calculated as a percentage of all sequences, weighted by copy number. TCRdb retrieved this table from immuneACCESS and kept in-frame rearrangements only. Not all clones are present; in checked studies, unresolved V genes account for under half, and no reason is known for the remainder. V, J and clone size are taken as reported in that table, and D and trimming were inferred from the DNA itself. The sample table records 9,500 to 13,000 clones; about 80% of these occur just once. The top ten clonotypes cover approximately 11% of the sample.

This TCR was recovered from a human patient who received an intestinal transplant, so some T cells may come from the graft donor. The chain couples TRBV27 to TRBJ1-2, and perhaps TRBD1 as D gene, on 5 matching bases. Sequenced here: ileum tissue, sampled 23 days after intestinal transplant. For the CDR3, the sequence is CASSLGPRGGLYGYTF. The nucleotide sequence is TGTGCCAGCAGCCTAGGTCCCCGGGGGGGATTATATGGCTACACCTTC.